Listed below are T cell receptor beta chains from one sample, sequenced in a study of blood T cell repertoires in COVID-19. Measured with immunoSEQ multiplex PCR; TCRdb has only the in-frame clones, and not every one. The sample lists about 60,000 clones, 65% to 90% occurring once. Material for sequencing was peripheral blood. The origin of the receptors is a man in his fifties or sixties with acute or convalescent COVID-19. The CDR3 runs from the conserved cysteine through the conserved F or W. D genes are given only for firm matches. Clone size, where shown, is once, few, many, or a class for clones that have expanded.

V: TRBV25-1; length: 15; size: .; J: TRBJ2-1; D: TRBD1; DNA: TGTGCCAGCCAGAAGGGGGACAGGGGGTGGGGTGAGCAGTTCTTC; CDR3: CASQKGDRGWGEQFF
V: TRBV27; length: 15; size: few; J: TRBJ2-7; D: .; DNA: TGTGCCAGCAGTTTTGCGGGGGCCCCTACCTACGAGCAGTACTTC; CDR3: CASSFAGAPTYEQYF
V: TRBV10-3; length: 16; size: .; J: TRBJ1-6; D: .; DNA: TGTGCCATCAGTGTTGGACAGCCTGGGACTAATTCACCCCTCCACTTT; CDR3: CAISVGQPGTNSPLHF
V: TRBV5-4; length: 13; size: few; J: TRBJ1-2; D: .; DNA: TGTGCCAGCAGCTCGAGCGCGGAGAGAGGCTACACCTTC; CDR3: CASSSSAERGYTF
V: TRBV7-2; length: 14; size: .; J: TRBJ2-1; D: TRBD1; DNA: TGTGCCAGCAGCCGGGACAGGGGATTCAATGAGCAGTTCTTC; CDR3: CASSRDRGFNEQFF
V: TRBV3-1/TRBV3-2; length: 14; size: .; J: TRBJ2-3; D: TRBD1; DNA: TGTGCCAGCAGCCAAGGAGGGGGGACAGGTACGCAGTATTTT; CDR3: CASSQGGGTGTQYF
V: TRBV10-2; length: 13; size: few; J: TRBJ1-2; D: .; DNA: TGCGCCAGCAGCCCCGGGGGGAACTATGGCTACACCTTC; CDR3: CASSPGGNYGYTF
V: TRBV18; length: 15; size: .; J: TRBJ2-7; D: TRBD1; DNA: TGTGCCAGCTCACCACGACAGGGGGCTTCCTACGAGCAGTACTTC; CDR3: CASSPRQGASYEQYF
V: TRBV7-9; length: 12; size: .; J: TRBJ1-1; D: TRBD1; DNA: TGTGCCAGCAGCCCAGGGGGTGGCAAAGCTTTCTTT; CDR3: CASSPGGGKAFF
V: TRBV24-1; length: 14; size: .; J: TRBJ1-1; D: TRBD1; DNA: TGTGCCACCAGTGAGGCAGGGGGAAAAACTGAAGCTTTCTTT; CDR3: CATSEAGGKTEAFF
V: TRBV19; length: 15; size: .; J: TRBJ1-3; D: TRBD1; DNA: TGTGCCAGTAGGGGACAGGGCCGCTCTGGAAACACCATATATTTT; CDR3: CASRGQGRSGNTIYF
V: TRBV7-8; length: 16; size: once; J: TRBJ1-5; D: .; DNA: TGTGCCAGCAGCCCTTGGGGGGAAAGGAGCAATCAGCCCCAGCATTTT; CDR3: CASSPWGERSNQPQHF
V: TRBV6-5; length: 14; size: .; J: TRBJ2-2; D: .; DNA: TGTGCCAGCAGGGACTTTTCCTCTCCCGGGGAGCTGTTTTTT; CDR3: CASRDFSSPGELFF
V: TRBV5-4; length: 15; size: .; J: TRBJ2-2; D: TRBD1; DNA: TGTGCCAGCGCTAGAGGGACAGGGGTTAGCGGGGAGCTGTTTTTT; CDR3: CASARGTGVSGELFF
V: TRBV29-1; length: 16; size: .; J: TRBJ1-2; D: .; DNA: TGCAGCGTTGAAGATCACGGACAGACCCTTAAGGACGGCTACACCTTC; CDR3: CSVEDHGQTLKDGYTF
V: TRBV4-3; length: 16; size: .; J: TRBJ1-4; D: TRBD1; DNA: TGCGCCAGCAGCCAAGGACAGGGGACAACTAATGAAAAACTGTTTTTT; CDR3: CASSQGQGTTNEKLFF
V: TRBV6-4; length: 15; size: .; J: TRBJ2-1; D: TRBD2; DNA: TGTGCCAGCAGTGACTCGCCGGGGGGGCAGGGTGAGCAGTTCTTC; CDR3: CASSDSPGGQGEQFF
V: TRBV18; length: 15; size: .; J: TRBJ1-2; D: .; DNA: TGTGCCAGCTCGGCCGAGGGAGGGCTTACCTATGGCTACACCTTC; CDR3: CASSAEGGLTYGYTF
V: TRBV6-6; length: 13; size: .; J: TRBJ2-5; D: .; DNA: TGTGCCAGCAGTTACGGACTGGGAGAGACCCAGTACTTC; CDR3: CASSYGLGETQYF
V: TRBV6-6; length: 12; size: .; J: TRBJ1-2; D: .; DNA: TGTGCCAGCAGCCCGGGGGACTATGGCTACACCTTC; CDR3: CASSPGDYGYTF
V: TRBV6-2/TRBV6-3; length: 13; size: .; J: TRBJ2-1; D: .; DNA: TGTGCCAGCAGTGCGGTACAGGGTGGTGAGCAGTTCTTC; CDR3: CASSAVQGGEQFF
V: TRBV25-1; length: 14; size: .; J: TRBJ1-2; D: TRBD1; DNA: TGTGCCAGCAGTACACCGGGACAGAACTATGGCTACACCTTC; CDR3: CASSTPGQNYGYTF
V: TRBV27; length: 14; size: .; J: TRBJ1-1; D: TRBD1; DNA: TGTGCCAGCAGTTTGACAGGACAGGGCGGAGTAGCTTTCTTT; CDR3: CASSLTGQGGVAFF
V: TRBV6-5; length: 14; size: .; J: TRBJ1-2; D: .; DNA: TGTGCCAGCCGCAGACTCGCCCCTAACTATGGCTACACCTTC; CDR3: CASRRLAPNYGYTF
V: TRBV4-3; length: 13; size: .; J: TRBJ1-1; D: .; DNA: TGCGCCAGCAGCCAGTCGGGTGGCACTGAAGCTTTCTTT; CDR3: CASSQSGGTEAFF
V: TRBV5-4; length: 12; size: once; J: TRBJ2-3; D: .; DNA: TGTGCCAGCAGCTACTTAGCAGATACGCAGTATTTT; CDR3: CASSYLADTQYF
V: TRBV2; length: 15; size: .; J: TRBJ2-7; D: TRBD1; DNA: TGTGCCAGCAGTGACGACAGGGCGATCTCATACGAGCAGTACTTC; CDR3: CASSDDRAISYEQYF
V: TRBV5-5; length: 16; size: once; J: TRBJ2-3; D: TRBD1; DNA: TGTGCCAGCAGAACTTGGGACAGGCGGATCACAGATACGCAGTATTTT; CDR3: CASRTWDRRITDTQYF
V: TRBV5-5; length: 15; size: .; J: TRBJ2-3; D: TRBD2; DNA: TGTGCCAGCAGCTCGCAACTAGCGGGGGGGGATACGCAGTATTTT; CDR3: CASSSQLAGGDTQYF
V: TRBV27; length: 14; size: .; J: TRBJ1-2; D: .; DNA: TGTGCCAGCAGTTTATGGGCAGGGAACTATGGCTACACCTTC; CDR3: CASSLWAGNYGYTF
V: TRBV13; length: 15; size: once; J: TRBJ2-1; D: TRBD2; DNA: TGTGCCAGCAGCTTACCCCCGGGAGGGGTTGGTGAGCAGTTCTTC; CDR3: CASSLPPGGVGEQFF
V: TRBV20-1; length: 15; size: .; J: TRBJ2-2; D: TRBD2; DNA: TGCAGTGCTAGTCTATTAGCGGGGGGGACCGGGGAGCTGTTTTTT; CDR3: CSASLLAGGTGELFF
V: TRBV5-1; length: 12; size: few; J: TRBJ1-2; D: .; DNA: TGCGCCAGCAGCCTTAGACTAGGCGGCTACACCTTC; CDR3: CASSLRLGGYTF
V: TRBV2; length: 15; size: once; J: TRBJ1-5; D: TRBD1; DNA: TGTGCCAGCAGACCCGACAGGGGGAACTATCAGCCCCAGCATTTT; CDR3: CASRPDRGNYQPQHF
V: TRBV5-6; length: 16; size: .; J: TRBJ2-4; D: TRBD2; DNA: TGTGCCAGCAGCTCCCTTAGCGGGGGAACCAAAAACATTCAGTACTTC; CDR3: CASSSLSGGTKNIQYF
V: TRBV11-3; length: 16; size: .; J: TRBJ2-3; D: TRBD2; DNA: TGTGCCAGCAGTTGGGGAGGGCCGGGTGGCACAGATACGCAGTATTTT; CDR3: CASSWGGPGGTDTQYF
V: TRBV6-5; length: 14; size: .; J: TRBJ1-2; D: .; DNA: TGTGCCAGCAGTACCAGACAGGTACGCGATGGCTACACCTTC; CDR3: CASSTRQVRDGYTF
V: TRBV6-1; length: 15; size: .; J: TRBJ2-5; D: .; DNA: TGTGCCAGCAGTGAACTTTGGGGGGGGCTGGAGACCCAGTACTTC; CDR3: CASSELWGGLETQYF
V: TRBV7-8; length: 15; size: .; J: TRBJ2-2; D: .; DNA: TGTGCCAGCAGCTTAGCCAGGACGAACACCGGGGAGCTGTTTTTT; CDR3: CASSLARTNTGELFF
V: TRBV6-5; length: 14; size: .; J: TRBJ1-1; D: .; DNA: TGTGCCAGCAGGAAGTCATCAGGGAACACTGAAGCTTTCTTT; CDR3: CASRKSSGNTEAFF
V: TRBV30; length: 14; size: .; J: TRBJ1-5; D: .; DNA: TGTGCCTGGAGTGCCGGGACAAAGGGTCAGCCCCAGCATTTT; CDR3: CAWSAGTKGQPQHF
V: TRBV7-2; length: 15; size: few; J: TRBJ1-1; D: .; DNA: TGTGCCAGCAGCCCGGAATTGGGGCTCGGGACTGAAGCTTTCTTT; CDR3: CASSPELGLGTEAFF
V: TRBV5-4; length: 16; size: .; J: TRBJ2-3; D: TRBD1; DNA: TGTGCCAGCAGCTCCAGGGACAGGGGATTGGCAGATACGCAGTATTTT; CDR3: CASSSRDRGLADTQYF
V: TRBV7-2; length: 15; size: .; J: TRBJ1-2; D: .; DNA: TGTGCCAGCAGCCAACAGACAGGTTCATCTTATGGCTACACCTTC; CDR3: CASSQQTGSSYGYTF
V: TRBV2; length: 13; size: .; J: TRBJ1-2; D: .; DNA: TGTGCCAGCAGTGAGACAGAAAACTATGGCTACACCTTC; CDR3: CASSETENYGYTF
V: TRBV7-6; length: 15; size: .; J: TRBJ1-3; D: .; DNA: TGTGCCAGCAGTTTAGGGCTCGCGGCTGGAAACACCATATATTTT; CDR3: CASSLGLAAGNTIYF
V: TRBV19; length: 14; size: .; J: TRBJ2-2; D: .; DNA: TGTGCCAGTAGTACCCAGGGGAGCACCGGGGAGCTGTTTTTT; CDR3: CASSTQGSTGELFF
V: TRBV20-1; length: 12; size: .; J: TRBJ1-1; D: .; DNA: TGCAGTGCTAGTAGGGGTCGCGCTGAAGCTTTCTTT; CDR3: CSASRGRAEAFF
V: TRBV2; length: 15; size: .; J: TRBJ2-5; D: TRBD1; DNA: TGTGCCAGCACCTTGACAGGGGGGGGGCAAGAGACCCAGTACTTC; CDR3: CASTLTGGGQETQYF
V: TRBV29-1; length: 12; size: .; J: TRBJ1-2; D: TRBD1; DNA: TGCAGCGTTGAACGGACAGGGTTGGGCTACACCTTC; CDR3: CSVERTGLGYTF
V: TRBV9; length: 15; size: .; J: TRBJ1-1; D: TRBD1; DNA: TGTGCCAGCAGCCCCCGGACAGGGAAGAACACTGAAGCTTTCTTT; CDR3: CASSPRTGKNTEAFF
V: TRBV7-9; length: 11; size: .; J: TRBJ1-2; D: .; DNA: TGTGCCAGCAGCCAGGGCCTTGGCTACACCTTC; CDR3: CASSQGLGYTF
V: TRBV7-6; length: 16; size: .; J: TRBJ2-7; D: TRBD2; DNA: TGTGCCAGCAGCCTCGGGACTAGCGGGGGGCTGTACGAGCAGTACTTC; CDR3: CASSLGTSGGLYEQYF
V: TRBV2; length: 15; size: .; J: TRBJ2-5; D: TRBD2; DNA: TGTGCCAGCAGTGGGGCTCTAGCGGGGGGACCCCGTCAGTACTTC; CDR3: CASSGALAGGPRQYF
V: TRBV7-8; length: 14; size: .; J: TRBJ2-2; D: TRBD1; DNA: TGTGCCAGCAGCACACGACAGGGGGTCGGGGAGCTGTTTTTT; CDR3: CASSTRQGVGELFF
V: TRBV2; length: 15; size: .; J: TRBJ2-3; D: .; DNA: TGTGCCAGCAGTGAAGCTAGCCGACGGGGGGATACGCAGTATTTT; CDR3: CASSEASRRGDTQYF
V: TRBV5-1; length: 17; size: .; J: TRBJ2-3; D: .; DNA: TGCGCCAGCAGTCCCGGGGACGCGGGATTCAGGACAGATACGCAGTATTTT; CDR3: CASSPGDAGFRTDTQYF